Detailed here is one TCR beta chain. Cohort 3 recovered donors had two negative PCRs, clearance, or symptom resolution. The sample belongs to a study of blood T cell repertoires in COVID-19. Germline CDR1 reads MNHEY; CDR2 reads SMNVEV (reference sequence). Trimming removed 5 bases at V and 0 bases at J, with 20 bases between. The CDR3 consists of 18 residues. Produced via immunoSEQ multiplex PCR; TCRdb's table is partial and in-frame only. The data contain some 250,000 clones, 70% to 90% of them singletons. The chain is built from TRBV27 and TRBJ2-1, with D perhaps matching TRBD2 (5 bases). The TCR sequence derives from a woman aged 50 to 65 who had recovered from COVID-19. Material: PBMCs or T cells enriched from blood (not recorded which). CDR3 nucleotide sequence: TGTGCCAGCAGTCCTTACCTCCGTCCGGGGAGCTCCTACAATGAGCAGTTCTTC. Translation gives CASSPYLRPGSSYNEQFF.